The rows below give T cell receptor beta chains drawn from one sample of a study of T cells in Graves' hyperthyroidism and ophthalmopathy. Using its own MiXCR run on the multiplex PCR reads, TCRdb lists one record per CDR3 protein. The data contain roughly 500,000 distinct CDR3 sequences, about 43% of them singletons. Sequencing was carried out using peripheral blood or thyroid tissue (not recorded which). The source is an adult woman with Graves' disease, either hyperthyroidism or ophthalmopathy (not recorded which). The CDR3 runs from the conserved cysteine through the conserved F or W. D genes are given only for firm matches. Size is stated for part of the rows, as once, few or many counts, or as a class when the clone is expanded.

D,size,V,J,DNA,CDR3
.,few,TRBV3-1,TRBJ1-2,TGTGCCAGCAGCCAAGTAAGGGGCGATGGCTACACCTTC,CASSQVRGDGYTF
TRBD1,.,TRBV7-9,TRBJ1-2,TGTGCCTGGAGTGAGGGGGCTGAAGTGGACTATGGCTACACCTTC,CAWSEGAEVDYGYTF
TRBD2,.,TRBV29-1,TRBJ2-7,TGCAGCTTGACTAGCGGGAGATCTTACGGGCAGTACTTC,CSLTSGRSYGQYF
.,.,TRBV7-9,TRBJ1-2,TGTGCCAGCAGTTTACAGGGTATAAACTATGGCTACACCTTC,CASSLQGINYGYTF
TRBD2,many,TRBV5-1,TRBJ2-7,TGCGCCAGCAGCTCCTCTAGCGGGAGCTCCAGAGAGCAGTACTTC,CASSSSSGSSREQYF
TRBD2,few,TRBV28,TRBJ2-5,TGTGCCAGCAGTCTCGCACTAGCGGGGACATCGGAGACCCAGTACTTC,CASSLALAGTSETQYF
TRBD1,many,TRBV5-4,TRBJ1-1,TGTGCCAGCAGCCAGGGACAGGGGTTCACTGAAGCTTTCTTT,CASSQGQGFTEAFF
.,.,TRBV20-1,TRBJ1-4,TGCAGTGCTTTTCCATCTACGACTAATGAAAAACTGTTTTTT,CSAFPSTTNEKLFF
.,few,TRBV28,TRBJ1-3,TGTGCCAGCAATAGTAATGGGCCCCGCTCTGGAAACACCATATATTTT,CASNSNGPRSGNTIYF
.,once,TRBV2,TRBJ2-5,TGTGCCAGCAGTGGGGGGGCAGGGAAGTACTTC,CASSGGAGKYF
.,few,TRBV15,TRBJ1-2,TGTGCCACCAGCAGAGAAGGGGGAAACTATGGCTACACCTTC,CATSREGGNYGYTF
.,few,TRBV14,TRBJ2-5,TGTGCCAGCAGCCAAGACCAGGCGGAACAAGAGACCCAGTACTTC,CASSQDQAEQETQYF
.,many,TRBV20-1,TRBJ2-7,TGCAGTGCTAGAGAATTTGCCTACGAGCAGTACTTC,CSAREFAYEQYF
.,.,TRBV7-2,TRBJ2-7,TGTGCCAGCAGAGGGGCAGCCTCCTACGAGCAGTACTTC,CASRGAASYEQYF
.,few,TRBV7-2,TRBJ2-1,TGTGCCAGCAGCCCCCGGGACAATGAGCAGTTCTTC,CASSPRDNEQFF
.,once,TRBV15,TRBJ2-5,TGTGCCACCAGCAGAGTACCAGGGCTAGGGACCCAGTACTTC,CATSRVPGLGTQYF
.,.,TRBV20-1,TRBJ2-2,TGCAGTGCTAGAAAAAGTGGCACCGGGGAGCTGTTTTTT,CSARKSGTGELFF
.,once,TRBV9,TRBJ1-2,TGTGCCAGCAGCAAGACAGATAACTATGGCTACACCTTC,CASSKTDNYGYTF
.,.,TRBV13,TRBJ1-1,TGTGCCAGCAGCTTAGGCCTTGTGGGGGGTGAAGCTTTCTTT,CASSLGLVGGEAFF
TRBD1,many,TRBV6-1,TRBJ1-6,TGTGCCAGCAGTGAAGCGACTTCAGGGGGGTATAATTCACCCCTCCACTTT,CASSEATSGGYNSPLHF
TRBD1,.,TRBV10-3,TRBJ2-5,TGTGCCATCAGCTCCCGGGACAGGGGAGGCCAAGAGACCCAGTACTTC,CAISSRDRGGQETQYF
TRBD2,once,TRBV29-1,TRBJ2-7,TGCAGCGGACTAGCGGGGCACGAGCAGTACTTC,CSGLAGHEQYF
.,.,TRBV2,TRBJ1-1,TGTGCCAGCAGCTTGGGGGCGGTCCCCACTGAAGCTTTCTTT,CASSLGAVPTEAFF
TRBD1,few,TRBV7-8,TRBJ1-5,TGTGCCACCAGTGACTCCGGGACAGGGGGCAATCAGCCCCAGCATTTT,CATSDSGTGGNQPQHF
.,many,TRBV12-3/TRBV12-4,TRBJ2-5,TGTGCCAGCAGTTTATGGGAGCGGAAAGAGACCCAGTACTTC,CASSLWERKETQYF
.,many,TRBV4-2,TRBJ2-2,TGTGCCAGCAGCCAATTTTCGGGAGCCAACACCGGGGAGCTGTTTTTT,CASSQFSGANTGELFF
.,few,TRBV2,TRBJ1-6,TGTGCCAGTCTGTCAGGGCTGACTTCACCCCTCCACTTT,CASLSGLTSPLHF
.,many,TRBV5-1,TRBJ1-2,TGCGCCAGCAGTGCAGGCGGGGACGGCTACACCTTC,CASSAGGDGYTF
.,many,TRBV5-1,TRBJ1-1,TGCGCCAGCAGCTTGGCCGGGGTGGAGGGGACTGAAGCTTTCTTT,CASSLAGVEGTEAFF
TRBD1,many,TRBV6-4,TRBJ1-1,TGTGCCAGCAGTAACCGGGACAGGGCCACTGAAGCTTTCTTT,CASSNRDRATEAFF
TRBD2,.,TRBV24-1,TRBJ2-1,TGTGCCACCAGTGATTTTCGAACTAGCGGGCTCAATGAGCAGTTCTTC,CATSDFRTSGLNEQFF
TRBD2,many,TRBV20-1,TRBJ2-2,TGCAGTGCTAGTTCTGGCGGGAGGCGTGGCGGGGAGCTGTTTTTT,CSASSGGRRGGELFF
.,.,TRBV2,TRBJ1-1,TGTGCCAGCAGTGAAGCTGGGGGACTAGTCCTGAACACTGAAGCTTTCTTT,CASSEAGGLVLNTEAFF
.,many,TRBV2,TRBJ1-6,TGTGCCAGCAGTGTGGTCGGCCAAGGATCACCCCTCCACTTT,CASSVVGQGSPLHF
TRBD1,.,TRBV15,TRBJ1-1,TGTGCCACCAGCAGAGCTCACGACAGGGGGCTCACTGAAGCTTTCTTT,CATSRAHDRGLTEAFF
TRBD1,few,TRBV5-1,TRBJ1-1,TGTGCCAGCTCACCGGGACAGGGGGCGACTGAAGCTTTCTTT,CASSPGQGATEAFF
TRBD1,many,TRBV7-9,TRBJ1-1,TGTGCCAGCAGCCTGTTACAGGGGGCGAGCACTGAAGCTTTCTTT,CASSLLQGASTEAFF
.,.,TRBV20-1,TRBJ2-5,TGCAGTGCTAGCGTGGGGGCGGCGGAGACCCAGTACTTC,CSASVGAAETQYF
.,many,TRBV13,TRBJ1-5,TGTGCCAGCAGCTTAGAGATGGGGGTTTGTAGCAATCAGCCCCAGCATTTT,CASSLEMGVCSNQPQHF
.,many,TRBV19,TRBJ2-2,TGTGCCAGTAGCCCCACGAGACTCCCAGTCGGGGAGCTGTTTTTT,CASSPTRLPVGELFF
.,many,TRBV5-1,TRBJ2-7,TGCGCCAGCAGCGGGCCCAAGCGGCAGCAGTACTTC,CASSGPKRQQYF
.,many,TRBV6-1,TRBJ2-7,TGTGCCAGCAAACGGACGGGTCTCGGAGAGCAGTACTTC,CASKRTGLGEQYF
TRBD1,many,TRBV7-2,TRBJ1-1,TGTGCCAGCAGCTTAGGGACAGGGGAAGCTTTCTTT,CASSLGTGEAFF
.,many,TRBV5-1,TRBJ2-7,TGCGCCAGCAGCCCTCGCACCGACCAGGACGAGCAGTACTTC,CASSPRTDQDEQYF
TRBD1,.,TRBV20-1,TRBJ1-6,TGCAGTGCTAGAACCGGGACAGCAGGTCTATTCCATTCACCCCTCCACTTT,CSARTGTAGLFHSPLHF
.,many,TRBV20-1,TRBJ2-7,TGCAGTGCTAGCCTGCTTCTGGAGTTAGCTTACGAGCAGTACTTC,CSASLLLELAYEQYF
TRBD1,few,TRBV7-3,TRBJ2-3,TGTGCCAGCAGCTTGCGACCCCCGGGACAGGGGGCTGGAGATACGCAGTATTTT,CASSLRPPGQGAGDTQYF
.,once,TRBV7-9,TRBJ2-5,TGTGCCAGCAGCCGGTCAGCAGAAGAGACCCAGTACTTC,CASSRSAEETQYF